The T cell receptor beta chain described here comes from a study of Graves' ophthalmopathy and Graves' hyperthyroidism. Study at large: Blood was drawn at initial diagnosis, before any treatment.

At least ten counts were recorded for this clonotype. From RNA, the CDR3 regions of TCR beta chains were amplified and sequenced. The first round was an RT-PCR with HTBI primers, and the second round was a multiplex PCR. Using its own MiXCR run on the multiplex PCR reads, TCRdb lists one record per CDR3 protein. The table records 200,000 to 300,000 distinct CDR3 sequences, around 50% of them present only once. The germline gives CDR1 SQVTM, CDR2 ANQGSEA. The CDR3 runs to 14 residues. The V gene end was trimmed by 4 bases and the J gene end by 1 base; junction bases not matched to a gene: 3. Sequenced material: peripheral blood. This clonotype originated in an adult man with Graves' ophthalmopathy. V is TRBV29-1 and J is TRBJ1-1, with TRBD1 identical over 10 bases. The CDR3 sequence is CSVGQGAPNTEAFF. CDR3 nucleotide sequence: TGCAGCGTTGGACAGGGGGCTCCGAACACTGAAGCTTTCTTT.